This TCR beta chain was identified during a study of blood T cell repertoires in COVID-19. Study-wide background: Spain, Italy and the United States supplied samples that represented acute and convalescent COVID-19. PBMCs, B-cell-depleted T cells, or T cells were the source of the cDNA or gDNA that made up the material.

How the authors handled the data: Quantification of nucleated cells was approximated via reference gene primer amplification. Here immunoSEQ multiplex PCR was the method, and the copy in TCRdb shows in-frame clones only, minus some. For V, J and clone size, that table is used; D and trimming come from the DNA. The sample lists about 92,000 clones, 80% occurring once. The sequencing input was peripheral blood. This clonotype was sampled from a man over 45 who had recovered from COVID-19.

The CDR3 bases are TGTGCCAGCAGCTTGGGGGGGCGGGCTTTCTTT. This sequence encodes CASSLGGRAFF. V is TRBV5-4 and J is TRBJ1-1, with a possible D match to TRBD1 (6 bases). V lost 0 bases, J lost 11 bases, and 8 bases lay in between. CDR1 is SGHNT and CDR2 is YYREEE in the germline V gene (reference sequence). CDR3 length: 11 amino acids.